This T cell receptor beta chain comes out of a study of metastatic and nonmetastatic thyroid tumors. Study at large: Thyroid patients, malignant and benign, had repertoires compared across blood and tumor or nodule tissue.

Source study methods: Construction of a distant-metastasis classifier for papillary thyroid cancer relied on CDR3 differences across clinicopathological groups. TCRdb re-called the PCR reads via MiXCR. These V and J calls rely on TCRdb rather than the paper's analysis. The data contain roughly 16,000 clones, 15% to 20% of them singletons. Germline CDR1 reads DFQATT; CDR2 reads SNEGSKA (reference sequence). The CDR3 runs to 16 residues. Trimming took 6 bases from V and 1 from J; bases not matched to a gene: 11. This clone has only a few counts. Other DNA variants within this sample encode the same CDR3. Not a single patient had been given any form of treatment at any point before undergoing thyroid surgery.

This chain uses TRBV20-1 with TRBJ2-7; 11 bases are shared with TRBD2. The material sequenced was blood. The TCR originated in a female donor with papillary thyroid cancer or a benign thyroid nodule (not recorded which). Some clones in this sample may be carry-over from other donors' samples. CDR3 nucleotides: TGCAGTGCCGGGACTAGCGGTACTCGCAGATCCTACGAGCAGTACTTC. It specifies CSAGTSGTRRSYEQYF.